Listed here are 20 T cell receptor beta chains from one sample, sequenced in a study of OX40 agonist ivuxolimab in advanced cancers. The method was immunoSEQ multiplex PCR; TCRdb's version includes in-frame clones alone and lacks a portion of them. The table has some 97,000 clones, over 75% seen once; the top ten hold under 0.4%. The sample was CD4+ or CD8+ T cells sorted from blood, taken in a trial of the OX40 agonist ivuxolimab. The receptors come from an adult with an advanced solid tumor such as melanoma, head and neck, liver or kidney cancer.

CDR3 coding DNA: TGCGCCAGCAGCCCGGACGTGGGATGGGAGACCCAGTACTTC. Its protein product is CASSPDVGWETQYF. The rearrangement links TRBV5-1 to TRBJ2-5; D ambiguous. This CDR3 is built from 14 residues. Between the trimmed V and J ends, which lost 4 bases and 5 bases, there was a span of 15 bases. The germline CDR1 and CDR2 sequences are SGHRS and YFSETQ.

A word on this clone: The same CDR3 is also encoded by other DNA sequences in this sample. This chain connects TRBV27 to TRBJ1-2; D is unclear. V gave up 5 bases and J gave up 1 base, with 8 bases separating them. CDR1 MNHEY and CDR2 SMNVEV come from the germline V gene (reference sequence). The CDR3 runs 13 residues. The CDR3: CASSPRGNYGYTF. CDR3 bases: TGTGCCAGCAGTCCTCGGGGTAACTATGGCTACACCTTC.

V and J are TRBV7-2 and TRBJ2-7, with 8 bases fitting TRBD2. The ends lost 6 bases at V and 2 bases at J; junction bases unmatched: 12. The length of the CDR3 is 16 residues. Germline CDR1 SGHTA, CDR2 FQGNSA. The CDR3 sequence: CASSREGPPVPYEQYF. The CDR3 nucleotides are TGTGCCAGCAGTCGGGAGGGGCCTCCAGTCCCCTACGAGCAGTACTTC.

J is TRBJ2-5 and V is TRBV11-3, with 12 bases that match TRBD2. The CDR3 sequence is 18 residues long. The J segment lost 5 bases and the V segment lost 5 bases, leaving 15 bases of the junction unmatched. Germline-derived CDR1 and CDR2 are SGHNT and YENEEA. The CDR3 reads CASSLGRLAGGGQETQYF. The CDR3 DNA is TGTGCCAGCAGCCTTGGTCGGCTAGCGGGAGGGGGGCAGGAGACCCAGTACTTC.

J is TRBJ2-1 and V is TRBV9, with 10 bases lining up with TRBD2. The CDR3 spans 14 residues. Looked up from germline, CDR1 is SGDLS and CDR2 is YYNGEE. V lost 4 bases and J lost 9; bases outside the gene matches: 7. The CDR3: CASSPTSGSVEQFF. The CDR3 DNA follows: TGTGCCAGCAGCCCGACTAGCGGGTCGGTTGAGCAGTTCTTC.

The rearrangement links TRBV6-6 to TRBJ2-7, with 12 positions matching TRBD2. The germline CDR1 and CDR2 sequences are MNHNY and SVGAGI (reference sequence). This CDR3 has 16 amino acids. The trim removed 2 bases at V and 1 base at J, leaving 3 bases unmatched. CDR3 bases: TGTGCCAGCAGTTACCGACTAGCGGGAGTTTCCTACGAGCAGTACTTC. Its translation: CASSYRLAGVSYEQYF.

The chain has TRBV30 and TRBJ1-6; TRBD1 is a possible D gene (6 bases). CDR3 size: 15 residues. From germline, CDR1 is GTSNPN and CDR2 SVGIG (reference sequence). The germline V and J ends were trimmed by 0 bases and 8 bases, with 14 bases remaining between them. CDR3 nucleotide sequence: TGTGCCTGGAGTGTTGGGTTCGACAGGTATTCACCCCTCCACTTT. Encoded protein: CAWSVGFDRYSPLHF.

This clone was detected only a few times. J is TRBJ2-1 and V is TRBV9, with TRBD2 matching over 8 bases. Germline V gene lookup returns CDR1 SGDLS and CDR2 YYNGEE. The CDR3 is 15 residues long. The J segment lost 3 bases and the V segment lost 3 bases, leaving 5 bases of the junction unmatched. The CDR3 DNA is TGTGCCAGCAGCGAGGAACTAGCGGACTACAATGAGCAGTTCTTC. It yields the protein CASSEELADYNEQFF.

V is TRBV20-1 and J is TRBJ1-2; maybe TRBD1 (5 bases). Germline V gene data show CDR1 as DFQATT and CDR2 as SNEGSKA (reference sequence). This CDR3 comprises 11 residues. V was trimmed by 3 bases and J by 5 bases, leaving 7 bases between them. CDR3 in amino acids: CSAREGYGYTF. CDR3 nucleotide sequence: TGCAGTGCTAGGGAGGGGTATGGCTACACCTTC.

The chain recombines TRBV6-5 with TRBJ2-7; D is ambiguous. The ends were cut back, 6 bases at V and 3 bases at J, with 18 bases in the middle. CDR1 is MNHEY, CDR2 SVGAGI, per germline. This CDR3 has 15 amino acids. CDR3 amino acids: CASRLNALGFYEQYF. The CDR3 coding sequence is TGTGCCAGCAGACTAAACGCGTTAGGATTCTACGAGCAGTACTTC.

The rearrangement uses TRBV11-2 and TRBJ2-7, with TRBD2 matching 8 bases. The CDR3 extends over 15 amino acids. CDR1 SGHAT and CDR2 FQNNGV come from the germline V gene. V was clipped by 1 base and J by 5 bases; unmatched bases: 7. The CDR3 nucleotides read TGTGCCAGCAGCTTAGCGTTCGGGACTAGTAACGAGCAGTACTTC. Amino acids: CASSLAFGTSNEQYF. The full variable domain, completed using reference TRBV11-2 and TRBJ2-7, is EAGVAQSPRYKIIEKRQSVAFWCNPISGHATLYWYQQILGQGPKLLIQFQNNGVVDDSQLPKDRFSAERLKGVDSTLKIQPAKLEDSAVYLCASSLAFGTSNEQYFGPGTRLTVT.

The CDR3 coding sequence is TGTGCCAGCAGCAAGACTAGCGGGACCGGCAATGAGCAGTTCTTC. This codes for CASSKTSGTGNEQFF. The chain recombines TRBV5-6 with TRBJ2-1; TRBD2 aligns across 11 bases. There are 15 residues in the CDR3. The germline gives CDR1 SGHDT, CDR2 YYEEEE. J gave up 6 bases and V 4 bases, and 6 bases lay outside the gene matches.

V is TRBV28 and J is TRBJ2-3; 10 nucleotides agree with TRBD2. J gave up 1 base and V 11 bases, and 3 bases lay outside the gene matches. Germline V gene lookup returns CDR1 MDHEN and CDR2 SYDVKM. There are 13 residues in the CDR3. In DNA form, the CDR3 reads TGTGCCTGCGGACTAGCGGGCACAGATACGCAGTATTTT. Protein product: CACGLAGTDTQYF.

The rearrangement links TRBV5-6 to TRBJ1-4, with unresolved D. The CDR3 spans 12 residues. Germline loops: CDR1 SGHDT, CDR2 YYEEEE. Trimming removed 2 bases at V and 6 bases at J, with 5 bases between. CDR3 region: CASSFAHEKLFF. CDR3 sequence (DNA): TGTGCCAGCAGCTTCGCCCATGAAAAACTGTTTTTT.

The genes are TRBV19 and TRBJ1-5, with D possibly being TRBD1 (6 bases). Germline CDR1 LNHDA, CDR2 SQIVND (reference sequence). Trimming cost V 6 bases and J 9 bases, with 21 bases left between them. The CDR3 has 15 residues. The CDR3 DNA reads as TGTGCCAGTAGCCTTGGGACACCAAGTTTGGGGCCCCAGCATTTT. Its protein is CASSLGTPSLGPQHF.

The chain couples TRBV6-5 to TRBJ1-4; D ambiguous. The CDR3 runs 15 residues. Germline CDR1 and CDR2: MNHEY and SVGAGI. Trimming left V 6 bases short and J 7 bases short, with 18 bases between. The CDR3 nucleotides read TGTGCCAGCAGGGACGGATCATCTTTAGGTGAAAAACTGTTTTTT. This translates into CASRDGSSLGEKLFF.

This chain links TRBV4-3 with TRBJ2-1; D is uncertain. The CDR3 is 13 residues long. CDR1 LGHNA and CDR2 YSLEER come from the germline V gene. V dropped 0 bases and J dropped 5 bases, with 5 bases sitting between them. The CDR3 region has the DNA TGCGCCAGCAGCCAAGAGGTAGACAATGAGCAGTTCTTC. It translates to CASSQEVDNEQFF.

The chain has TRBV28 and TRBJ1-5; 7 bases line up with TRBD1. Germline V gene sequence: CDR1 MDHEN, CDR2 SYDVKM. The CDR3 sequence is 15 residues long. J lost 1 base, V lost 7 bases, and 7 bases had no gene match. The CDR3 sequence: CASIGQVISNQPQHF. The CDR3 DNA reads TGTGCCAGCATAGGACAGGTTATAAGCAATCAGCCCCAGCATTTT.

The genes are TRBV7-2 and TRBJ1-5; D unresolved. Looked up from germline, CDR1 is SGHTA and CDR2 is FQGNSA. This CDR3 contains 15 residues. V was pared by 5 bases and J by 3 bases, with 14 bases between. CDR3 nucleotide sequence: TGTGCCAGCAGCCCCAAGTCGAGGGACAATCAGCCCCAGCATTTT. Amino acids: CASSPKSRDNQPQHF.

The rearrangement links TRBV6-6 to TRBJ2-1, with TRBD2 matching 11 bases. With 2 bases clipped from V and 4 bases from J, the junction kept 1 base outside the gene matches. The germline gives CDR1 MNHNY, CDR2 SVGAGI (reference sequence). This CDR3 has 15 residues. The CDR3 reads CASSYGTSGYNEQFF. Here the CDR3 DNA reads TGTGCCAGCAGTTACGGGACTAGCGGATACAATGAGCAGTTCTTC.